A single sample gave rise to the 8 T cell receptor beta chains below, sequenced in a study of T cell changes during pregnancy in multiple sclerosis. Sequenced by immunoSEQ multiplex PCR; TCRdb stores in-frame clones only, minus some. The sample includes about 44,000 clones, about nine tenths of them seen just once. Here the sequenced sample was CD4+ T cells from peripheral blood mononuclear cells, taken in the first trimester of pregnancy. These receptors originate from a female donor with multiple sclerosis, enrolled in a pregnancy study.

The chain recombines TRBV27 with TRBJ2-7, with TRBD1 identical over 9 bases. This CDR3 comprises 15 residues. In germline, CDR1 is MNHEY, CDR2 SMNVEV (reference sequence). Losses at the gene ends were 2 bases for V and 0 bases for J; bases not matched to a gene: 2. Here the CDR3 DNA reads TGTGCCAGCAGTTTAGGGACAGGGCTCTCCTACGAGCAGTACTTC. Translating gives CASSLGTGLSYEQYF.

The J gene is TRBJ2-4, the V gene TRBV27; tentative D call: TRBD1 (6 bases). V was clipped by 3 bases and J by 0 bases, with 18 bases between them. Germline loops: CDR1 MNHEY, CDR2 SMNVEV (reference sequence). The length of the CDR3 is 18 residues. The CDR3 spells CASSFYGVQGLAKNIQYF. CDR3 nucleotide sequence: TGTGCCAGCAGTTTCTATGGTGTACAGGGTCTAGCCAAAAACATTCAGTACTTC.

V and J are TRBV28 and TRBJ2-2, with 14 bases that match TRBD2. This CDR3 is 15 amino acids long. Trimming took 6 bases from V and 4 from J; bases not matched to a gene: 1. Per germline, CDR1 MDHEN and CDR2 SYDVKM. The CDR3 bases are TGTGCCAGCAGGGGACTAGCGGGAGTCACCGGGGAGCTGTTTTTT. It specifies CASRGLAGVTGELFF.

This clone was counted once. The rearrangement links TRBV7-3 to TRBJ2-3; 7 bases are a match to TRBD2. The J segment lost 6 bases and the V segment lost 5 bases, leaving 8 bases of the junction unmatched. Germline values: CDR1 SGHTA, CDR2 FQGTGA. CDR3 length: 14 amino acids. CDR3 residues: CASSQAGSVDTQYF. The CDR3 nucleotides are TGTGCCAGCAGCCAAGCGGGATCAGTGGATACGCAGTATTTT. Full variable domain (remainder filled in from reference TRBV7-3 and TRBJ2-3): GAGVSQTPSNKVTEKGKYVELRCDPISGHTALYWYRQSLGQGPEFLIYFQGTGAADDSGLPNDRFFAVRPEGSVSTLKIQRTERGDSAVYLCASSQAGSVDTQYFGPGTRLTVL.

This chain uses TRBV5-1 with TRBJ2-2; 13 bases map to TRBD2. The CDR3 runs to 17 residues. V lost 4 bases, J lost 5 bases, and 8 bases stayed unmatched. CDR1 is SGHRS and CDR2 is YFSETQ in the germline V gene. CDR3 in DNA: TGCGCCAGCAGCCCAACTAGCGGGAGGGCCAGGACCGGGGAGCTGTTTTTT. Translated: CASSPTSGRARTGELFF. The full variable domain, with the rest looked up from reference TRBV5-1 and TRBJ2-2, is KAGVTQTPRYLIKTRGQQVTLSCSPISGHRSVSWYQQTPGQGLQFLFEYFSETQRNKGNFPGRFSGRQFSNSRSEMNVSTLELGDSALYLCASSPTSGRARTGELFFGEGSRLTVL.

The chain is built from TRBV28 and TRBJ1-5; 7 bases align to TRBD1. Germline-derived CDR1 and CDR2 are MDHEN and SYDVKM. CDR3 length: 14 residues. The ends lost 7 bases at V and 0 bases at J; junction bases unmatched: 3. CDR3 DNA sequence: TGTGCCAGCACCCGGACAGGTAGCAATCAGCCCCAGCATTTT. The encoded protein is CASTRTGSNQPQHF.

V usage is TRBV27 and J usage is TRBJ2-1; 7 positions agree with TRBD2. Germline CDR1 and CDR2: MNHEY and SMNVEV (reference sequence). The CDR3 totals 16 residues. J lost 4 bases, V lost 8 bases, and 14 bases had no gene match. CDR3 in amino acids: CASLRTGTTLYNEQFF. In DNA form, the CDR3 reads TGTGCCAGCCTTAGAACTGGGACTACACTTTACAATGAGCAGTTCTTC.

The chain links TRBV6-5 to TRBJ1-2; 9 bases align to TRBD1. The length of the CDR3 is 14 residues. Germline lookup yields CDR1 MNHEY and CDR2 SVGAGI. V lost 6 bases to trimming and J lost 5 bases; unmatched junction nucleotides: 7. This chain's CDR3 is CASSAGDRAYGYTF. The CDR3 nucleotides are TGTGCCAGCAGCGCCGGGGACAGGGCTTATGGCTACACCTTC.